What follows are 9 T cell receptor beta chains derived from one specimen sequenced in a study of Graves' ophthalmopathy and Graves' hyperthyroidism. RNA transcripts yielded amplified TCR beta CDR3 regions. Second-round multiplex PCR followed a first-round RT-PCR using HTBI primers. TCRdb re-called the multiplex PCR reads through MiXCR, storing one row per CDR3 protein. The table includes around 670,000 distinct CDR3 sequences, roughly 40% detected once. Sequencing was done on a sample of peripheral blood. These receptors came from an adult man with Graves' ophthalmopathy.

This clonotype showed up just once. The CDR3 here is CSVGGQGDREQYF. CDR3 bases: TGCAGCGTTGGCGGACAGGGGGATCGCGAGCAGTACTTC. V gene TRBV29-1 combines with J gene TRBJ2-7, with 10 bases lining up with TRBD1. Looked up from germline, CDR1 is SQVTM and CDR2 is ANQGSEA. J lost 6 bases, V lost 4 bases, and 6 bases had no gene match. The CDR3 extends over 13 amino acids.

This clonotype was observed many times. V and J are TRBV6-5 and TRBJ2-5, with D possibly TRBD2 on 5 matching bases. Per germline, CDR1 MNHEY and CDR2 SVGAGI. This CDR3 is 14 amino acids long. Trimming cost V 2 bases and J 4 bases, with 11 bases left between them. The CDR3 DNA follows: TGTGCCAGCAGTTACGGGTTTGGAGGAGAGACCCAGTACTTC. As protein: CASSYGFGGETQYF.

This clonotype showed up many times. This chain connects TRBV7-2 to TRBJ2-7; 8 nucleotides agree with TRBD1. CDR1 SGHTA and CDR2 FQGNSA come from the germline V gene. Germline trimming cut 5 bases from V and 2 bases from J; bases unmatched to any gene: 8. The CDR3 runs to 15 residues. CDR3 sequence (DNA): TGTGCCAGCAGCACCAACCGGGACAGGACCTACGAGCAGTACTTC. It encodes CASSTNRDRTYEQYF.

This sequence joins TRBV20-1 and TRBJ2-5, with 7 bases fitting TRBD2. Trimming at V came to 1 base and at J to 7 bases, leaving 6 bases not matched to a gene. The CDR3 consists of 13 residues. Germline lookup yields CDR1 DFQATT and CDR2 SNEGSKA (reference sequence). This CDR3 is CSARGIGGGTQYF. CDR3 in DNA: TGCAGTGCTAGAGGAATTGGGGGGGGGACCCAGTACTTC.

This clonotype was seen a handful of times. The V call is TRBV7-9, the J call TRBJ2-2; D perhaps matches TRBD1 (6 bases). Trimming cost V 8 bases and J 7 bases, with 11 bases left between them. The CDR3 is 12 residues long. Germline V gene lookup returns CDR1 SEHNR and CDR2 FQNEAQ (reference sequence). CDR3 DNA: TGTGCCAGCTCTTCCAGGGGCGGGGAGCTGTTTTTT. It specifies CASSSRGGELFF.

The V and J genes are TRBV10-3 and TRBJ2-7; 13 bases agree with TRBD2. Germline assignment: CDR1 ENHRY and CDR2 SYGVKD. Trimming cost V 10 bases and J 6 bases; bases outside gene matches: 15. The CDR3 sequence is 16 residues long. CDR3 protein: CASSRLMTSGRREQYF. For the CDR3, the DNA is TGTGCCAGCAGCCGTCTAATGACTAGCGGGAGGCGCGAGCAGTACTTC.

For this clonotype: A read error may explain this, as a much larger clone is one base away. The rearrangement links TRBV10-3 to TRBJ1-1; 7 nucleotides line up with TRBD1. The germline V gene has CDR1 ENHRY and CDR2 SYGVKD. The CDR3 has 15 residues. The CDR3: CASSATGSGNTEAFF. In DNA, the CDR3 is TGTGCCAGCAGTGCGACAGGGTCGGGGAACACTGAAGCTTTCTTT.

V usage is TRBV20-1 and J usage is TRBJ1-2, with TRBD1 matching 10 bases. The V gene end was trimmed by 1 base and the J gene end by 6 bases; junction bases not matched to a gene: 5. Germline V CDR1 and CDR2: DFQATT, SNEGSKA (reference sequence). The CDR3 runs to 14 residues. Here the CDR3 DNA reads TGCAGTGCTAGAGTCGGGACAGGGGCTAATGGCTACACCTTC. This translates into CSARVGTGANGYTF.

The chain uses TRBV3-1 and TRBJ1-1; D not resolved. Germline V gene sequence: CDR1 LGHDT, CDR2 YNNKEL (reference sequence). The V and J ends lost 4 bases and 8 bases respectively, with 14 bases between them. The CDR3 totals 13 residues. The CDR3 sequence is CASSPLAQPEAFF. The CDR3 DNA sequence: TGTGCCAGCAGCCCCCTGGCCCAGCCCGAAGCTTTCTTT.